The sequence of this T cell receptor beta chain was determined in a study of cytomegalovirus exposure and HLA in healthy donors. Overall study findings and caveats: It was in a later analysis that TCR association rates were seen to vary by HLA locus, highest for DRB1 and lowest for HLA-C.

V trimming: 4 bases; J trimming: 6 bases; junction bases outside the gene matches: 4. There are 14 residues in the CDR3. CDR1 MNHEY and CDR2 SMNVEV come from the germline V gene (reference sequence). As regards this clone: Antigen unknown.

13 Jbeta primers and 60 Vbeta primers were used for the PCR. TCRdb's table, derived via immunoSEQ multiplex PCR, lists solely in-frame clones and lacks some. The sample includes some 75,000 clones. Sequences were obtained from PBMCs. This sequence originates from a man in his forties in good health and CMV-seronegative. V and J are TRBV27 and TRBJ1-4, with 8 positions matching TRBD1. CDR3 sequence (DNA): TGTGCCAGCAGTTCAGGGGGCGCGGATGAAAAACTGTTTTTT. This translates into CASSSGGADEKLFF.